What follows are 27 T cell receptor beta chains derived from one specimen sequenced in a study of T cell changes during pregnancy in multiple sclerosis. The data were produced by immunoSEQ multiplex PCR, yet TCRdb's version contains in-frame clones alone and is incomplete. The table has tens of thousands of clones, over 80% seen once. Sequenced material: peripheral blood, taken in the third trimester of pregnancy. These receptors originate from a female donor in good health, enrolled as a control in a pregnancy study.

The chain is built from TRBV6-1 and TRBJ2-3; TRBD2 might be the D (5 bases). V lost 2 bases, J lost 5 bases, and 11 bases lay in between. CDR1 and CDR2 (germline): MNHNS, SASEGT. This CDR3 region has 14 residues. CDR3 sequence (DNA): TGTGCCAGCAGTGAAAGAGGGTGGGAAGATACGCAGTATTTT. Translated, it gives CASSERGWEDTQYF.

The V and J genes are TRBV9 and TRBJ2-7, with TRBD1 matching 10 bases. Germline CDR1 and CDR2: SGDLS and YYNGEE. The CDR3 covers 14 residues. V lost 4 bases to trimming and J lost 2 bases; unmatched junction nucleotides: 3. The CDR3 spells CASSRDRGTYEQYF. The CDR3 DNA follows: TGTGCCAGCAGCCGGGACAGGGGAACCTACGAGCAGTACTTC. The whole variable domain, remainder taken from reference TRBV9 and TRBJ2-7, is DSGVTQTPKHLITATGQRVTLRCSPRSGDLSVYWYQQSLDQGLQFLIQYYNGEERAKGNILERFSAQQFPDLHSELNLSSLELGDSALYFCASSRDRGTYEQYFGPGTRLTVT.

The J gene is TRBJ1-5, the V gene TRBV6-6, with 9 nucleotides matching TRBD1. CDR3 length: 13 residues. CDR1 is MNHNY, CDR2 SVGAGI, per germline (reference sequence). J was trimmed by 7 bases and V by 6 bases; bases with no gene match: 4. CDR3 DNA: TGTGCCAGCAGCACAGGGGGCGTCCAGCCCCAGCATTTT. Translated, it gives CASSTGGVQPQHF.

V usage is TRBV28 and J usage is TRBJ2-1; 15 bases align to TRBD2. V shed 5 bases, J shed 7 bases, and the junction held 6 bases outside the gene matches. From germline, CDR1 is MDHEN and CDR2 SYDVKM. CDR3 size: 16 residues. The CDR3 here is CASSPGLAGGGNEQFF. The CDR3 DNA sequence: TGTGCCAGCAGTCCCGGACTAGCGGGGGGGGGTAATGAGCAGTTCTTC.

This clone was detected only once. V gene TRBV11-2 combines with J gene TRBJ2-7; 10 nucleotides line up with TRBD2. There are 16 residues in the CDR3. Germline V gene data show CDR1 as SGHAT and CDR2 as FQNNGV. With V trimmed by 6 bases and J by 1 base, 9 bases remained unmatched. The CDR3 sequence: CASSGLTSGDSYEQYF. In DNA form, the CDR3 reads TGTGCCAGCAGTGGATTAACTAGCGGGGATTCCTACGAGCAGTACTTC.

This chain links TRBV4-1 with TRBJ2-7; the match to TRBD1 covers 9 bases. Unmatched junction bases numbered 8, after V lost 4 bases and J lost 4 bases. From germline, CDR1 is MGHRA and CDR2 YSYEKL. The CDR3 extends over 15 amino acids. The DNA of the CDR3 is TGCGCCAGCAGCCCGAAGGACAGGGGCGGGTACGAGCAGTACTTC. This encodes CASSPKDRGGYEQYF.

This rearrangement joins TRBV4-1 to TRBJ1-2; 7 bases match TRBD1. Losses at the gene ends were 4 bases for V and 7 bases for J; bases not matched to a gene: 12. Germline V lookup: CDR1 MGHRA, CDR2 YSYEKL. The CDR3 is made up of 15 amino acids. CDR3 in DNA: TGCGCCAGCAGCCCAGCCGGCAGGGGGGTCCTTGGCTACACCTTC. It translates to CASSPAGRGVLGYTF.

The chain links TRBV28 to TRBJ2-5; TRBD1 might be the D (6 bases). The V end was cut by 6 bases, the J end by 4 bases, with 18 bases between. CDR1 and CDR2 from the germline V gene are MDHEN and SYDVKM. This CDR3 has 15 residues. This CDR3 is CASSPAPGQTETQYF. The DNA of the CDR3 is TGTGCCAGCAGCCCGGCCCCGGGACAAACAGAGACCCAGTACTTC.

CDR3 amino acids: CASSFGGQGGPNYGYTF. In DNA form, the CDR3 reads TGTGCCAGCAGTTTCGGGGGACAGGGTGGACCTAACTATGGCTACACCTTC. The J gene is TRBJ1-2, the V gene TRBV28, with 9 bases identical to TRBD1. In germline, CDR1 is MDHEN, CDR2 SYDVKM. J was trimmed by 0 bases and V by 3 bases; bases with no gene match: 8. The CDR3 has 17 amino acids.

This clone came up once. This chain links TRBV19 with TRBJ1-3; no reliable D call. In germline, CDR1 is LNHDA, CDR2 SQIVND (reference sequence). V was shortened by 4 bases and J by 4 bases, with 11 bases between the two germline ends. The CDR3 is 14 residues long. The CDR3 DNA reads TGTGCCAGTAGTAGGCCGGGAGCCGGAAACACCATATATTTT. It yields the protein CASSRPGAGNTIYF.

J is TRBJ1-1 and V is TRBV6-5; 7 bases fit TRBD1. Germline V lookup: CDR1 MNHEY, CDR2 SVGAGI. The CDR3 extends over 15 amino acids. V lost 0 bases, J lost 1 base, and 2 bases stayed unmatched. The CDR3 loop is CASSYSRTGNTEAFF. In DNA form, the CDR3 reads TGTGCCAGCAGTTACTCCCGGACAGGGAACACTGAAGCTTTCTTT.

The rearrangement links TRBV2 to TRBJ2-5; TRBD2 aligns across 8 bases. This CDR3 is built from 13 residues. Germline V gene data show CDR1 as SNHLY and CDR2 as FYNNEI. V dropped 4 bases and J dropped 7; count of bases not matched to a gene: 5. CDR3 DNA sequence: TGTGCCAGCAGTGGGGGACTAGGTGGGACCCAGTACTTC. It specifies CASSGGLGGTQYF. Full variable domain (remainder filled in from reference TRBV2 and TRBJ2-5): EPEVTQTPSHQVTQMGQEVILRCVPISNHLYFYWYRQILGQKVEFLVSFYNNEISEKSEIFDDQFSVERPDGSNFTLKIRSTKLEDSAMYFCASSGGLGGTQYFGPGTRLLVL.

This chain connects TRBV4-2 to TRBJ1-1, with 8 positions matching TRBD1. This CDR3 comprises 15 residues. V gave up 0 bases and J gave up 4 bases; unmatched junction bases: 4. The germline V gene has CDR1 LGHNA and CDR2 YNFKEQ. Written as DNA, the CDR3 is TGTGCCAGCAGCCAAGAGGCAGGGGGCCTCACTGAAGCTTTCTTT. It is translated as CASSQEAGGLTEAFF.

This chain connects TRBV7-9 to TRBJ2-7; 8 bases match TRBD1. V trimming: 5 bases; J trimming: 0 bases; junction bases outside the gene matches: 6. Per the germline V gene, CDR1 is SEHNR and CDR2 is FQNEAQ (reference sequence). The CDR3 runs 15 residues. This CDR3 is CASSNPTGASYEQYF. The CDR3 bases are TGTGCCAGCAGCAACCCGACAGGGGCCTCCTACGAGCAGTACTTC.

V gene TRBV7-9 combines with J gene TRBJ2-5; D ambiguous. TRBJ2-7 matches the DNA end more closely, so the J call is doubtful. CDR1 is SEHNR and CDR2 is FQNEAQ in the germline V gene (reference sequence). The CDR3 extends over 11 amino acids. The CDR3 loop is CASSPLYEQYF. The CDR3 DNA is TGTGCCAGCAGCCCTCTCTACGAGCAGTACTTC.

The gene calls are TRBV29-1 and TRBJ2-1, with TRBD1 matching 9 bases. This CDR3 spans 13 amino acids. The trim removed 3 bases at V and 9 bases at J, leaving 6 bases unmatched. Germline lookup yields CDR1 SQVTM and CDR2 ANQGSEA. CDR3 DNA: TGCAGCGTTGACCCGACAGGGGGAGGTGAGCAGTTCTTC. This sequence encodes CSVDPTGGGEQFF.

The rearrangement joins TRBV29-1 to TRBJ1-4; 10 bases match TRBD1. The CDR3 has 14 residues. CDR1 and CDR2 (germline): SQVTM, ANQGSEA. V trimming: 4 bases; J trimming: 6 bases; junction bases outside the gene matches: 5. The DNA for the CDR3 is TGCAGCGTTGCGAAAGACAGGGGGCATGAAAAACTGTTTTTT. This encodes CSVAKDRGHEKLFF. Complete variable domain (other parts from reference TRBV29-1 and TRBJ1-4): SAVISQKPSRDICQRGTSLTIQCQVDSQVTMMFWYRQQPGQSLTLIATANQGSEATYESGFVIDKFPISRPNLTFSTLTVSNMSPEDSSIYLCSVAKDRGHEKLFFGSGTQLSVL.

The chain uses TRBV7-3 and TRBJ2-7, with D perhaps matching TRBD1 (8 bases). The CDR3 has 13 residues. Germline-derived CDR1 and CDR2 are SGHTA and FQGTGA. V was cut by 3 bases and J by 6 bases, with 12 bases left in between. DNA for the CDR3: TGTGCCAGCAGCTTGGACAGGGAGGGCGAGCAGTACTTC. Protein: CASSLDREGEQYF.

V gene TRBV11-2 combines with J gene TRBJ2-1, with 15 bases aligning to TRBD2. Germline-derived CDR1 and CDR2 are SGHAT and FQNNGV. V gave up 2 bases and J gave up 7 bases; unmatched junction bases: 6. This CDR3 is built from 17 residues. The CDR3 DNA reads TGTGCCAGCAGCTTACGAGGAGGGACTAGCGGGAGGAATGAGCAGTTCTTC. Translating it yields CASSLRGGTSGRNEQFF. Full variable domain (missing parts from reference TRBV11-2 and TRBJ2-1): EAGVAQSPRYKIIEKRQSVAFWCNPISGHATLYWYQQILGQGPKLLIQFQNNGVVDDSQLPKDRFSAERLKGVDSTLKIQPAKLEDSAVYLCASSLRGGTSGRNEQFFGPGTRLTVL.

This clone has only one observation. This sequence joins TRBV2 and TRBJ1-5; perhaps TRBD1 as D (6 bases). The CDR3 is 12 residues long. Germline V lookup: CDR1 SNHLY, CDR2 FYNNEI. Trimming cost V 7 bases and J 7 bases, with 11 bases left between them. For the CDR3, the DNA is TGTGCCAGCACCACAGGGAGCCAGCCCCAGCATTTT. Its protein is CASTTGSQPQHF.

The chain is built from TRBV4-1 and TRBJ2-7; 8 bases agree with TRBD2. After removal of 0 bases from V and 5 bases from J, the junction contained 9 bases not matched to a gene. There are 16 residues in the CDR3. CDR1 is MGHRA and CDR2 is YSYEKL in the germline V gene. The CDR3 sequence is CASSQDPSSGQNEQYF. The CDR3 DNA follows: TGCGCCAGCAGCCAAGATCCATCTAGCGGGCAGAACGAGCAGTACTTC.

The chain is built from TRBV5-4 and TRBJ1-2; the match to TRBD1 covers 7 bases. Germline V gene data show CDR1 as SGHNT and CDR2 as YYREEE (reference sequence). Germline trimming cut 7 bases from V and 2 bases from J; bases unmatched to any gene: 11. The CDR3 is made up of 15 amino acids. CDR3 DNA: TGTGCCAGCCGTGGGGCAAGGGGGCAGAACTATGGCTACACCTTC. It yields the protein CASRGARGQNYGYTF.

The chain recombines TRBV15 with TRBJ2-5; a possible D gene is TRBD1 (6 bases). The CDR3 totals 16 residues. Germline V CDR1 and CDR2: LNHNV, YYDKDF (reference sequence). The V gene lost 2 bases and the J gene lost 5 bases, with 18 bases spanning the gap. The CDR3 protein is CATSRSASGTIETQYF. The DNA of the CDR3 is TGTGCCACCAGCAGATCTGCCTCCGGGACAATCGAGACCCAGTACTTC.

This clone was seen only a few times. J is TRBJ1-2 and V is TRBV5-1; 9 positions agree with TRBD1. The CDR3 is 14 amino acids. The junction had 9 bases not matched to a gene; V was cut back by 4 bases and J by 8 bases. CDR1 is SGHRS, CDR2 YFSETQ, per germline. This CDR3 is CASSTGQGRFGYTF. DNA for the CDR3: TGCGCCAGCAGCACCGGACAGGGGAGGTTCGGCTACACCTTC.

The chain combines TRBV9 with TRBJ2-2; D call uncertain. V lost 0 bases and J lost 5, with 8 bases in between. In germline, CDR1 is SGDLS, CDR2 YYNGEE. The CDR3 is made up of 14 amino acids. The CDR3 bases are TGTGCCAGCAGCGTAGCTCTAACGACCGGGGAGCTGTTTTTT. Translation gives CASSVALTTGELFF.

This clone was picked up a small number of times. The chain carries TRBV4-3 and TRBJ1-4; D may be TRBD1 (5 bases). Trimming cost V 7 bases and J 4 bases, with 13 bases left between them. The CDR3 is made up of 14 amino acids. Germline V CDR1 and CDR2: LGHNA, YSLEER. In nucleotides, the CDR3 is TGCGCCAGCAACAATCCGCAGGGTAATGAAAAACTGTTTTTT. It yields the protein CASNNPQGNEKLFF.

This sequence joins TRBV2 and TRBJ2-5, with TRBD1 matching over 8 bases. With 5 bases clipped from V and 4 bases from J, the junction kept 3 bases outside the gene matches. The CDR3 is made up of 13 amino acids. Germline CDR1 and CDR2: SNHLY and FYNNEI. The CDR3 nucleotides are TGTGCCAGCAGTCCAACAGGGGGAGAGACCCAGTACTTC. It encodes CASSPTGGETQYF.